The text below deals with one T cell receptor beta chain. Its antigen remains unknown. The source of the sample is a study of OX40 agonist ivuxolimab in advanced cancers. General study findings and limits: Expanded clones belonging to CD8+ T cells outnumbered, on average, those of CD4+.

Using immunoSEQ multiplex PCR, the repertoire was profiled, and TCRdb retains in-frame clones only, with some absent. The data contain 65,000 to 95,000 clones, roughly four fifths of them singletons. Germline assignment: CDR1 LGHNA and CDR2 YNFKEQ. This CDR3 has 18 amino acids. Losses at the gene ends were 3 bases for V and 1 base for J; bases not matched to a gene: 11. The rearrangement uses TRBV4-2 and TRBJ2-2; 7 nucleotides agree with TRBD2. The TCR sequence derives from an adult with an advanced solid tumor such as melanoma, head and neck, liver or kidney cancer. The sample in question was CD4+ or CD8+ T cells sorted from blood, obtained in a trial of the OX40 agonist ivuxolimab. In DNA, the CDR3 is TGTGCCAGCAGCCACGCACATGGGGTAGCGGGGAACACCGGGGAGCTGTTTTTT. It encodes CASSHAHGVAGNTGELFF.